Sequencing of this TCR beta chain was carried out in a study of T cells after somatic rescue of genetic block. TCRdb's copy holds only in-frame clones and misses some; the assay was immunoSEQ multiplex PCR. The sample contains 88,000 or so clones, more than 80% of which appear only once. The CDR3 totals 13 residues. The J segment lost 8 bases and the V segment lost 4 bases, leaving 4 bases of the junction unmatched. CDR1 and CDR2 (germline): SNHLY, FYNNEI. The rearrangement joins TRBV2 to TRBJ1-4; TRBD1 matches 7 bases. Sequencing was performed on peripheral blood mononuclear cells (PBMCs). The sequence was collected from a woman aged 18-30 years. CDR3 nucleotides: TGTGCCAGCAGTGGACAGGGAGGAGAAAAACTGTTTTTT. Translated: CASSGQGGEKLFF.